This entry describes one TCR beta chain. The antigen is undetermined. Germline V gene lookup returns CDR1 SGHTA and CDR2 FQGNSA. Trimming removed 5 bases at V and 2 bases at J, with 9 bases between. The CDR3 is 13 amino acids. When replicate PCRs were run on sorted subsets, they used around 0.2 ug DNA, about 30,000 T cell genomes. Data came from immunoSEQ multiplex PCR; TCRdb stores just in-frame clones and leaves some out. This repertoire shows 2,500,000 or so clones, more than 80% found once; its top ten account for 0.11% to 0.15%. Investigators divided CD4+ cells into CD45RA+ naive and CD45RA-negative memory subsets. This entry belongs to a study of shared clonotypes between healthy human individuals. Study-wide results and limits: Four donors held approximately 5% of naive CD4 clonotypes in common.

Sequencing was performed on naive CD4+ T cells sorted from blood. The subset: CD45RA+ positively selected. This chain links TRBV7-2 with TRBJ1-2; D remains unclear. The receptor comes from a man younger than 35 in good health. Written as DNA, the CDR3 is TGTGCCAGCAGCCCCCACGCAAACTATGGCTACACCTTC. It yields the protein CASSPHANYGYTF.